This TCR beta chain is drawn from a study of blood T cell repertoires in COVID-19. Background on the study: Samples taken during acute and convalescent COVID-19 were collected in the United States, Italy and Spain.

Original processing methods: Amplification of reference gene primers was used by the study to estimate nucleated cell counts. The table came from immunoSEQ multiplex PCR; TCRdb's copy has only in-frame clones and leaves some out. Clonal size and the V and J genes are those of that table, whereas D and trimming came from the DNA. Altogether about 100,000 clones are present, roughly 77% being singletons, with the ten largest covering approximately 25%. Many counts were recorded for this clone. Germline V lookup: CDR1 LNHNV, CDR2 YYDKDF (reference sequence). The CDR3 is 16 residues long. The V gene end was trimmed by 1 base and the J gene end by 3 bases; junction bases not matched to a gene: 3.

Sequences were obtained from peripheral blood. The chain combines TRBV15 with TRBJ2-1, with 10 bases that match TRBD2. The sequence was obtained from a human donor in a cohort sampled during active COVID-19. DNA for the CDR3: TGTGCCACCAGCAGAGCCGTAGCGGGAGGCTACAATGAGCAGTTCTTC. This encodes CATSRAVAGGYNEQFF. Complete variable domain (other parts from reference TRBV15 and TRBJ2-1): DAMVIQNPRYQVTQFGKPVTLSCSQTLNHNVMYWYQQKSSQAPKLLFHYYDKDFNNEADTPDNFQSRRPNTSFCFLDIRSPGLGDTAMYLCATSRAVAGGYNEQFFGPGTRLTVL.